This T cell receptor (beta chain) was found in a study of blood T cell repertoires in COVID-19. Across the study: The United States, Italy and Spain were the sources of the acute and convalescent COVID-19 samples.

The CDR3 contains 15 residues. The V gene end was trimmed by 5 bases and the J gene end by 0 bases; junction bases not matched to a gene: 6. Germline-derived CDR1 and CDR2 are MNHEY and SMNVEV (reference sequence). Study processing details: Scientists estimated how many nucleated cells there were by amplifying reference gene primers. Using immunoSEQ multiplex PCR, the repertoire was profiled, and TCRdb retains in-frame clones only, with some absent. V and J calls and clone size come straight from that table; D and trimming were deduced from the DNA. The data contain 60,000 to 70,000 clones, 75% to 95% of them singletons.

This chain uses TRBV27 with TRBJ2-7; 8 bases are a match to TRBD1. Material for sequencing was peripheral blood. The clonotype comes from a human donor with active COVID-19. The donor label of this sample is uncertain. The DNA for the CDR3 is TGTGCCAGCAGTACTACAGGGGGTAGCTCCTACGAGCAGTACTTC. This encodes CASSTTGGSSYEQYF.